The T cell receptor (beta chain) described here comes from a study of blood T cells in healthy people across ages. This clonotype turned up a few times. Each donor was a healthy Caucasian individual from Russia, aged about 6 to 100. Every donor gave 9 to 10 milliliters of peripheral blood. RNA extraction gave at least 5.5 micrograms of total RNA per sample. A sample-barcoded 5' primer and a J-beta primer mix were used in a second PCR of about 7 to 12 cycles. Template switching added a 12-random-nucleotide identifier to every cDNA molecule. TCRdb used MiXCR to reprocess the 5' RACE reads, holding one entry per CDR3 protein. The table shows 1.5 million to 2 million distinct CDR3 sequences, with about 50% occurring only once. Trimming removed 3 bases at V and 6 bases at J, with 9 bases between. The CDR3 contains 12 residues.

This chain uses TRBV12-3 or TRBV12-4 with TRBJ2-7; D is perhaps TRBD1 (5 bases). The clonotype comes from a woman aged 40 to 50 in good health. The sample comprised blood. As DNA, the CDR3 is TGTGCCAGCAGTTTCGGTACAGGCGAGCAGTACTTC. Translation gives CASSFGTGEQYF.